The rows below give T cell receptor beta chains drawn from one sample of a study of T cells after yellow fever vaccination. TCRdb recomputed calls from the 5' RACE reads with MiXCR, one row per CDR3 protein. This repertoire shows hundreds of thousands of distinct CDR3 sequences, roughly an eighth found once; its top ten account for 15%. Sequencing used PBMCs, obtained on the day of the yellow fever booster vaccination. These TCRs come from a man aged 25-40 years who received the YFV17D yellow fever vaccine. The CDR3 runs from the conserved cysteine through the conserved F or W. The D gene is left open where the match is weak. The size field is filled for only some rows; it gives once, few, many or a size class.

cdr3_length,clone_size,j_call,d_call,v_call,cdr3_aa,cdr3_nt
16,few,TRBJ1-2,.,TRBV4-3,CASSQAGAGFYGGYTF,TGCGCCAGCAGCCAAGCAGGGGCTGGTTTCTATGGCGGCTACACCTTC
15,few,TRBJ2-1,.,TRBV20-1,CSASGASGHSNEQFF,TGCAGTGCTAGTGGGGCCTCGGGACACTCGAATGAGCAGTTCTTC
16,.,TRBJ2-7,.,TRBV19,CASSLGDPLYSYEQYF,TGTGCCAGTAGTTTGGGGGATCCCCTATACTCCTACGAGCAGTACTTC
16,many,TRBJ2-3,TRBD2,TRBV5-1,CASSLGTSSSTDTQYF,TGCGCCAGCAGCTTGGGGACTAGCAGCAGCACAGATACGCAGTATTTT
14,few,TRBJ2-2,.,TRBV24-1,CATSPGRSTGELFF,TGTGCCACCAGTCCGGGTCGCTCGACCGGGGAGCTGTTTTTT
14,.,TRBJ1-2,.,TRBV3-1,CASSQGGLEYGYTF,TGTGCCAGCAGCCAAGGGGGGCTTGAATATGGCTACACCTTC
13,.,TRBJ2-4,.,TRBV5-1,CASSLAGENIQYF,TGCGCCAGCAGCCTGGCCGGGGAAAACATTCAGTACTTC
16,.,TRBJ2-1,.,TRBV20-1,CSARDLLVASYNEQFF,TGCAGTGCTAGAGATTTGCTGGTGGCCTCCTACAATGAGCAGTTCTTC
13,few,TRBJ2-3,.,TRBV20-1,CSASLDQGTSQYF,TGCAGTGCTAGTCTGGACCAGGGTACTTCGCAGTATTTT
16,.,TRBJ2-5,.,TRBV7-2,CASSLVYMATGETQYF,TGTGCCAGCAGCTTAGTTTATATGGCTACTGGGGAGACCCAGTACTTC
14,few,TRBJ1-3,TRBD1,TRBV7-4,CASRETGIGNTIYF,TGTGCCAGCAGAGAGACAGGGATCGGAAACACCATATATTTT
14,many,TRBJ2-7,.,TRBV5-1,CASSLDVGSIEQYF,TGCGCCAGCAGCTTGGATGTCGGGAGCATCGAGCAGTACTTC
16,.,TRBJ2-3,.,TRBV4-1,CASLPMAGRSTDTQYF,TGCGCCAGCCTCCCGATGGCGGGAAGGAGCACAGATACGCAGTATTTT
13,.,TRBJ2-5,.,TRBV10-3,CAISGGPRETQYF,TGTGCCATCAGTGGGGGCCCGCGGGAGACCCAGTACTTC
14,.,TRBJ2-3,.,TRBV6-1,CASTPGGWLDTQYF,TGTGCCAGCACCCCGGGCGGTTGGCTAGATACGCAGTATTTT
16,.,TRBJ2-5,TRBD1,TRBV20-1,CSARDGAGGGQETQYF,TGCAGTGCTAGAGATGGGGCAGGGGGCGGCCAAGAGACCCAGTACTTC
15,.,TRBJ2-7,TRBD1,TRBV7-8,CASSLPPGTAYEQYF,TGTGCCAGCAGCTTGCCCCCCGGGACAGCCTACGAGCAGTACTTC
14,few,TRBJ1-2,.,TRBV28,CASRLGGLDRGYTF,TGTGCCAGCAGGTTAGGGGGATTGGATCGTGGCTACACCTTC
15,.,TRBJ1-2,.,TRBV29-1,CSVEDREHDLHGYTF,TGCAGCGTTGAAGATCGGGAACACGACCTACATGGCTACACCTTC
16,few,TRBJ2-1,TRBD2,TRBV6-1,CASRPASGREYNEQFF,TGTGCCAGCAGGCCCGCTAGCGGGAGGGAATACAATGAGCAGTTCTTC
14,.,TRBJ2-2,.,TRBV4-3,CASSQDVGTGELFF,TGCGCCAGCAGCCAGGACGTAGGAACCGGGGAGCTGTTTTTT
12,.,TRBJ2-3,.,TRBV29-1,CSVEEGSEAQYF,TGCAGCGTTGAAGAAGGGTCGGAGGCGCAGTATTTT
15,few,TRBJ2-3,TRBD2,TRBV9,CASSVEVDLLAGVYF,TGTGCCAGCAGCGTAGAGGTTGATCTACTAGCGGGAGTGTATTTT
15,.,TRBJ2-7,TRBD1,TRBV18,CASSGRGTGVLEQYF,TGTGCCAGCTCCGGCCGGGGGACAGGGGTCCTAGAGCAGTACTTC
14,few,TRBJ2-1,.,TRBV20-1,CSASTAVSYNEQFF,TGCAGTGCTAGTACGGCGGTCTCCTACAATGAGCAGTTCTTC
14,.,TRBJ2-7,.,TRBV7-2,CASSTLRRGHEQYF,TGTGCCAGCAGCACCTTGCGGAGGGGCCACGAGCAGTACTTC
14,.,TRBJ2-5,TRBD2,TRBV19,CASSSSGGQETQYF,TGTGCCAGTAGTAGTAGCGGGGGCCAGGAGACCCAGTACTTC
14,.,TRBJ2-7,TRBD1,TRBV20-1,CSATRSGGGDEQYF,TGCAGTGCTACCCGTTCAGGGGGCGGGGACGAGCAGTACTTC
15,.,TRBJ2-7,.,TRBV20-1,CSARALAPKDYEQYF,TGCAGTGCTAGAGCCCTTGCGCCGAAGGACTACGAGCAGTACTTC
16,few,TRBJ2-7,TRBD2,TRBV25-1,CASSGGLAGVIGRQYF,TGTGCCAGCAGTGGAGGACTAGCGGGAGTAATTGGAAGGCAGTACTTC
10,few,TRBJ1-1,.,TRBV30,CAYRDTEAFF,TGTGCCTACAGGGACACTGAAGCTTTCTTT
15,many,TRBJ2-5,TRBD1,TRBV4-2,CASSQETGGEKTQYF,TGTGCCAGCAGCCAAGAAACAGGGGGCGAGAAGACCCAGTACTTC
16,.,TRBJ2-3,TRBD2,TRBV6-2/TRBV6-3,CASSTGSGKPTDTQYF,TGTGCCAGCAGTACTGGAAGCGGGAAGCCCACAGATACGCAGTATTTT
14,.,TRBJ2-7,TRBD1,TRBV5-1,CASSLGLTGDEQYF,TGCGCCAGCAGCTTGGGGCTTACAGGGGACGAGCAGTACTTC
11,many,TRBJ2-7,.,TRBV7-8,CASSPDGEQYF,TGTGCCAGCAGCCCAGACGGCGAGCAGTACTTC
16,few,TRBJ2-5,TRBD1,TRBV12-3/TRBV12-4,CASSPAGTGARETQYF,TGTGCCAGCAGTCCCGCCGGGACAGGGGCGAGGGAGACCCAGTACTTC
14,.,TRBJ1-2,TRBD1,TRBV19,CASSRRTGDYGYTF,TGTGCCAGTAGTCGACGGACAGGCGACTATGGCTACACCTTC
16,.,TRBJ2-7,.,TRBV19,CASRAGPLGDPYEQYF,TGTGCCAGTAGAGCCGGGCCCCTAGGGGATCCCTACGAGCAGTACTTC
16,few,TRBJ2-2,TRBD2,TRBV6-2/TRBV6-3,CASSYEAGVETGELFF,TGTGCCAGCAGTTACGAAGCGGGAGTTGAAACCGGGGAGCTGTTTTTT
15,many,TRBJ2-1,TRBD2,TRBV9,CASSVSGSSYNEQFF,TGTGCCAGCAGCGTAAGCGGGAGCTCCTACAATGAGCAGTTCTTC
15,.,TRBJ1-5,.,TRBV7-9,CASSLEGTKNQPQHF,TGTGCCAGCAGCTTAGAGGGGACAAAAAATCAGCCCCAGCATTTT
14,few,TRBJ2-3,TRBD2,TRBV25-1,CASAGLASTDTQYF,TGTGCCAGCGCGGGACTAGCTAGCACAGATACGCAGTATTTT
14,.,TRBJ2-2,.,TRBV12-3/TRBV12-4,CASRDTKNTGELFF,TGTGCCAGCAGGGACACAAAAAACACCGGGGAGCTGTTTTTT
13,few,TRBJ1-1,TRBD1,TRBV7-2,CASRLTGVTEAFF,TGTGCCAGCAGATTAACAGGGGTGACTGAAGCTTTCTTT
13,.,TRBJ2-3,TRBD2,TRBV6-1,CASTGLAEDTQYF,TGTGCCAGTACGGGACTAGCGGAAGATACGCAGTATTTT
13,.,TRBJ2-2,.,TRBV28,CASSVQDTGELFF,TGTGCCAGCAGCGTGCAGGACACCGGGGAGCTGTTTTTT
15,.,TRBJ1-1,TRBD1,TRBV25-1,CASSEGVRGLDEAFF,TGTGCCAGCAGTGAAGGGGTCAGGGGGTTGGATGAAGCTTTCTTT
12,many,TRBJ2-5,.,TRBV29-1,CSVGGWQETQYF,TGCAGCGTTGGAGGGTGGCAAGAGACCCAGTACTTC
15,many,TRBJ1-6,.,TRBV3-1,CASSQGTSLNSPLHF,TGTGCCAGCAGCCAGGGGACATCTTTAAATTCACCCCTCCACTTT